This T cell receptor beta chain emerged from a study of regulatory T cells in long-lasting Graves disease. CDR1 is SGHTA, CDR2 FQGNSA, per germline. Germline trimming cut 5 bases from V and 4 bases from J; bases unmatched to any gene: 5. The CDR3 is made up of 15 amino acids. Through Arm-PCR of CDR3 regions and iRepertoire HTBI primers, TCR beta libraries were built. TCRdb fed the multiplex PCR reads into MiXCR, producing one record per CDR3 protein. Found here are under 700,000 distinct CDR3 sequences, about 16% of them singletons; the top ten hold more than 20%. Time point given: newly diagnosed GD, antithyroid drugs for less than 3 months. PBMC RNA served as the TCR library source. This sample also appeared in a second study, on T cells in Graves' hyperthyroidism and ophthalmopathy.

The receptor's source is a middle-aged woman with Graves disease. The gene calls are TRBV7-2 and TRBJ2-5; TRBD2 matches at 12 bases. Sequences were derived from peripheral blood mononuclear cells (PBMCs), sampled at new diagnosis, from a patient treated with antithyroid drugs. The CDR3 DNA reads TGTGCCAGCAGCGCCGCTAGCGGGGGGGCAGAGACCCAGTACTTC. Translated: CASSAASGGAETQYF.